The following is a TCR beta chain sequence with its context. This clone was seen only once. Its antigen remains undetermined. No base qualities exist here, and no much larger clone lies one base off it. The germline V gene provides CDR1 KGHDR and CDR2 SFDVKD. The CDR3 contains 13 residues, cysteine and phenylalanine counted. Solely the CDR3 DNA is kept, with 39 bases framed from the first base. Cut back by 4 bases and 3 bases, the V and J ends lie 8 bases apart. TCRbeta CDR3 regions were amplified from genomic DNA by means of the immunoSEQ Assay, a bias-controlled multiplex PCR. The source study handled its data this way. Nucleated cell counts per sample were estimated from amplification of reference gene primers within the assay. To quantify the absolute abundance of each unique TCRbeta CDR3 rearrangement, sequence reads were collapsed and filtered. Productive Simpson clonality was computed per sample as the square root of Simpson's diversity index over productive rearrangements. Here the immuneACCESS table is served through TCRdb, limited to in-frame sequences with V and J called. Missing clones are a known gap in these copies; in checked studies unresolved V genes cover under half, and the rest lacks a known reason. Clone size and V and J calls were adopted from that table, with D and trimming inferred from the DNA. This sample lists 110,000 or so clones; about 85% were detected once. 3.4% of the sample comes from the top ten.

Collaborating institutions collected whole blood in K2EDTA tubes following their own protocols. Collaborator samples were shipped for TCRbeta analysis as frozen whole blood, isolated PBMCs, or DNA extracted from either sample type. The sample is drawn from a study of blood T cell repertoires in COVID-19 (TCRdb year 2020). Study-level background: Collaborator samples came from the United States, Italy and Spain and covered acute and convalescent phases of COVID-19. Samples were obtained from the ongoing ImmuneRACE study (first 160 participants) and from over 1,000 subjects provided by 6 global collaborators. Where available, HLA class I and class II types were taken from metadata supplied by the sample provider and were not determined by assay-based typing. The sample metadata nearly always contained a de-identified subject ID, COVID-19 status, age in years and sex. The dataset comprised deeply sampled blood TCRbeta repertoires from subjects exposed to, actively infected with, or recovered from COVID-19. The material from the prospective study consisted of cDNA or gDNA derived from T cells, B-cell-depleted T cells, or PBMCs. The repertoires were released in a freely available public database meant as a resource for research on the immune response to SARS-CoV-2. General findings and caveats noted by the study authors: How much clinical and demographic metadata was included differed by source and by participant, and the metadata was provided uncurated.

The sequence is built from TRBV24-1 and TRBJ1-1; perhaps TRBD1 is the D gene, with 6 bases matching. The clonotype originates from a man in his forties with acute or convalescent COVID-19. The specimen was peripheral blood. For the CDR3, the sequence is CATSEQGYTEAFF. The DNA reads as follows: TGTGCCACCAGTGAACAGGGATACACTGAAGCTTTCTTT.